The subject of this entry is one T cell receptor (beta chain). The CDR3 contains 13 residues. From germline, CDR1 is SEHNR and CDR2 FQNEAQ (reference sequence). Trimming removed 11 bases from V and 0 bases from J, with 14 bases in between. Repertoires were generated with immunoSEQ multiplex PCR, while TCRdb's copy carries only in-frame clones and drops some. The table lists 60,000 to 75,000 clones, 80% to 95% of them singletons, with 2.5% to 4% in the top ten. This sample was taken from a study of T cell changes during pregnancy in multiple sclerosis. This specimen consisted of CD8+ T cells from peripheral blood mononuclear cells, obtained in the second trimester of pregnancy. The genes are TRBV7-9 and TRBJ2-7, with a possible D match to TRBD1 (7 bases). This clonotype originated in a female donor with multiple sclerosis, enrolled in a pregnancy study. The CDR3 DNA reads TGTGCCGAAGGAGGGACAGACTCCTACGAGCAGTACTTC. Amino acids: CAEGGTDSYEQYF.